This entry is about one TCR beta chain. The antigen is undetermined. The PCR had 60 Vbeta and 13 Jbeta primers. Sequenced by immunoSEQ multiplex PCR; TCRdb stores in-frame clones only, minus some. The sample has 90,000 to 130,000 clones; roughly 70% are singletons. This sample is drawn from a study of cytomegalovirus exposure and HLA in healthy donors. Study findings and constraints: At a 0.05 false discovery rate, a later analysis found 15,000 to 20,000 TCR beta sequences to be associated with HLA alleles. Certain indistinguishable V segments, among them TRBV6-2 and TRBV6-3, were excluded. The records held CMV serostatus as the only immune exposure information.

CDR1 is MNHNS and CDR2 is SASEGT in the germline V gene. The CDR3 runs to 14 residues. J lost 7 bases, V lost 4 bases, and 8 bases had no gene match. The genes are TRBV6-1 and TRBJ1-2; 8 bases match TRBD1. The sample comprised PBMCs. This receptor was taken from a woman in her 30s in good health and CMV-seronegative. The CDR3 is CASSGRGPVFGYTF. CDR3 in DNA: TGTGCCAGCAGTGGCAGGGGGCCCGTTTTTGGCTACACCTTC.